This note documents a single T cell receptor beta chain sequence. Its cognate antigen has yet to be identified. No quality values exist for individual bases; no much larger clone is one base distant. TCRB CDR3 regions were amplified from 1.5 to 2 ug genomic DNA, or all available DNA if less, using the immunoSEQ assay. The multiplex PCR employed 60 forward primers targeting TCR V beta segments and 13 reverse primers targeting J beta segments. To estimate reads per starting template, synthetic control templates were spiked into each sample at limiting dilution. Sequencing produced 87 bp reads on the Illumina HiSeq System. Per the source publication's procedure: PCR and sequencing errors were removed by a nearest neighbor algorithm that merged closely related sequences. TCR overlap was defined as the percentage of unique tumor TCR beta sequences that were also found in the peripheral blood of the same patient. TCRdb carries this immuneACCESS record with in-frame sequences only. Its versions omit some clonotypes, under half of them owing to an unresolved V gene in the studies checked, with the rest unexplained. V and J calls plus clone size are reproduced from that table; the DNA served to infer D and trimming. Present in this sample are some 100,000 clones, more than 75% of which were seen just once. Together, the top ten hold around 2.9% of the sample.

The data belong to a study of glioma-infiltrating T cells after dendritic cell vaccination (dated by TCRdb to the mid-2010s). Turning to the overall study: Of the approximately 15 glioblastoma patients in the cohort, all drawn from Phase I and II dendritic cell vaccination trials, 9 were newly diagnosed and 6 had recurrent disease. Autologous tumor lysate-pulsed dendritic cell vaccination was administered to the patients between about 2003 and 2013. To make the vaccine, monocyte-derived dendritic cells were cultured for under 9 days with IL-4 and GM-CSF and then pulsed overnight with autologous tumor lysate. Patients received three intradermal dendritic cell vaccine injections at biweekly intervals in the arm below the axilla. In glioblastoma patients vaccinated with dendritic cells, deep sequencing of TCR beta CDR3 regions served to measure tumor-infiltrating lymphocyte content and to compare repertoires between tumor and blood. Survival after dendritic cell vaccination was correlated with TCR sequencing metrics, including TIL content and tumor-blood repertoire overlap.

V was cut back by 6 bases and J by 1 base, leaving a gap of 9 bases between them. CDR1 and CDR2 (MNHNY, SVGAGI) derive from the germline V gene (reference sequence). The CDR3 spans 13 residues, from the cysteine through the phenylalanine. Only the CDR3 part of the read is kept: 39 bases, read in frame from the first base. Patients were selected on the basis of adequate residual fresh-frozen tumor tissue and more than two years of available survival data. Molecular status otherwise varied across the glioblastoma patients, but none of them carried an isocitrate dehydrogenase mutation. PBMC collection took place before vaccination, two weeks after the third vaccination, and at tumor progression if progression occurred. The Qiagen DNeasy Blood extraction Kit was used to extract genomic DNA. The paper's findings and limits, for the study overall: The three-group TCR overlap response model was described as speculative and requiring prospective validation. Higher estimated pretreatment TIL content predicted longer time to progression and overall survival after dendritic cell vaccination. The cohort was small and heterogeneous, with few patients having full blood and tumor sets and even fewer initial-recurrent tumor pairs. TCR clonality showed no direct relationship with survival, which suggests that a diverse polyclonal response may be important.

The input for sequencing was blood, taken before dendritic cell vaccination. The chain is assembled from TRBV6-6 and TRBJ2-5; matching of 5 bases hints at TRBD1 as the D gene. This TCR was recovered from a human donor with glioblastoma. The DNA sequence is given as TGTGCCAGCAGCGGCAGGGTCCAAGAGACCCAGTACTTC. Its protein is CASSGRVQETQYF.